The T cell receptor (beta chain) under discussion was sequenced for a study of cytomegalovirus exposure and HLA in healthy donors (dated by TCRdb to the late 2010s). About the investigation overall: In an earlier analysis of roughly 590 of the donors, around 290 Gb of sequence data and 100 million or so unique TCR beta sequences from 150 million to 200 million T cells were reported. An early release covering 550 to 650 HLA-typed donors comprised 300 to 350 gigabases of sequencing data and 85 million to 100 million unique TCR sequences. Of the 398 genotyped donors, around 81% fell in the genetic ancestry cluster associated with self-reported Caucasian donors. The study aimed to test whether signatures of past pathogen exposure could be identified by cataloging public T cell receptors. Using immunosequencing, the study profiled T cell repertoires from 500 to 800 subjects and related those repertoires to cytomegalovirus serostatus. Along with the approximately 700-subject first cohort, a separate validation cohort of approximately 110 different subjects was used. High-throughput TCR immunosequencing, statistical association of individual TCRs with disease status, and machine learning were combined to predict cytomegalovirus infection status. A later analysis re-examined previously published TCR beta repertoires from 600 to 700 donors and added high-resolution HLA genotyping to investigate patterns of TCR occurrence. Rather than drawing on any new phenotypic data, the later analysis identified candidate immune exposures from TCR beta sequences and the way those sequences occurred across donors. To decide whether each TCR beta V gene segment behaved as functional or pseudogenic, an earlier analysis of nearly 600 of the donors relied on high-throughput TCR beta sequencing. Donor age, sex, ethnicity and CMV serostatus were compiled together with the repertoire data. In a later genetic analysis, genome-wide SNP genotypes for about three fifths of the 666 donors were used, and that subset was treated as a discovery cohort. All discovery cohort repertoires had been generated on a single sequencing platform. Class I and class II HLA loci were covered by the typing at four-digit resolution. Typing coverage varied by locus: 629-630 donors for A, B, C, DRB1 and DQB1; under 550 for DQA1; about 600 for DPA1; roughly 450 for DPB1. Because of strong linkage in the cohort, a handful of DR-DQ haplotypes were treated as single units for association and clustering. Across under 500 genotyped donors of the cohort, an average of about 220,000 unique TCR beta nucleotide sequences per donor were sequenced, and around 19% of those sequences were non-productive.

The cohort comprised under 700 healthy bone marrow donors. At the time of sampling, every cohort member was nominally healthy, though immune exposures that went unrecorded were likely present. The donor tested CMV seropositive, placing the donor among the 290 or so seropositive members of the cohort. A peripheral blood sample was collected from each donor, and TCR beta sequencing was performed on peripheral blood mononuclear cells. Genomic DNA extraction from the blood cell samples was performed with the Qiagen DNeasy Blood Extraction Kit. The investigation overall reported the following: HLA typing was unavailable for some donors at each locus, so association tests used only the typed subset. According to a later analysis, parvovirus B19, influenza, CMV and Epstein-Barr virus appeared linked to several top co-occurrence clusters. An association between a missense DCLRE1C variant and V-gene and J-gene trimming of TCR beta chains was found in a later genetic analysis and replicated in an independent cohort. Most TCR sequences were seen in very few donors, while some public TCRs were found in many individuals. Sequencing depth was assumed to be roughly uniform across donors in the presence/absence analyses, though that assumption may not hold. In this cohort, only TCR beta chains were sequenced, and detectable features were limited by the absence of alpha or paired-chain data. The classifier was reported to diagnose cytomegalovirus status with high specificity and sensitivity in both the original and validation cohorts. In an earlier analysis of several hundred of the donors, most TCR beta V segments were observed in productive rearrangements about 87% or about 30% of the time, broadly matching IMGT annotations. The authors suggested that the approach could potentially be extended to other disease states and immunological phenotypes. Because counts were too low, about 17 rarely observed V segments, including chromosome 9 orphons, were excluded from the earlier analysis of around 640 of the donors. Three of the identified cytomegalovirus-associated TCR beta chains were confirmed in vitro to be specific for cytomegalovirus antigens. When HLA alleles, especially DR and DQ, strongly co-occurred, TCR associations were difficult to assign to individual alleles. In a later analysis, TCR association rates were found to vary across HLA loci, with the most associated TCRs seen for DRB1 alleles and the fewest for HLA-C alleles. At a false discovery rate of 0.05, a later analysis linked approximately 18,000 TCR beta sequences to specific HLA alleles. Compared with equally common non-associated chains, HLA-associated TCR beta chains in a later analysis were more clonally expanded and had lower generation probabilities. The study gave a list of about 160 TCR beta chains associated with cytomegalovirus. Correlated functional status among segregating V segments might reflect linkage disequilibrium, but an unknown experimental factor could not be ruled out. A cluster of highly shared sequence variants was judged likely to represent a technical artifact of the sequencing pipeline. Most CMV-associated TCR beta chains appeared to be HLA-restricted in a later analysis, and the HLA associations seemed to be driven largely by CMV exposure. Immune exposure information for the cohort was limited to CMV serostatus. In a later genetic analysis, fewer N-insertions in productive TCRs were reported among donors in an Asian-associated ancestry cluster than the approximately 670-donor mean. A further reported finding was that TCR beta sequences accurately predicted the HLA-A and HLA-B alleles for most subjects in the first cohort.

Library preparation used the immunoSEQ multiplex PCR assay. For the multiplex PCR, a mixture combining 60 forward primers for TCR Vbeta segments and 13 reverse primers for TCR Jbeta segments was used. A multiplex PCR assay on genomic DNA amplified the CDR3 region of rearranged TCR beta genes. The Illumina HiSeq System was used to sequence the amplified TCR beta libraries as 87-base-pair reads. Turning to the authors' computational methods: In a later analysis, tens of millions of unique TCR beta chains were counted across the roughly 670 repertoires, and approximately 11 million of these chains were shared by at least two donors. A nearest-neighbor algorithm error-corrected the raw reads and collapsed the reads into unique sequences, merging closely related sequences to remove PCR and sequencing errors. CDR3 sequences were aligned to IMGT reference sequences to assign V, D and J gene segments. Each retained sequence needed at least a six-nucleotide match to both a V gene segment and a J gene segment. A rearrangement counted as productive if the CDR3 had no stop codons and remained in frame with V and J, and every other rearrangement counted as non-productive. CDR3 was defined by IMGT convention, running from the second conserved V-encoded cysteine to the conserved J-encoded phenylalanine. In an earlier analysis of around 600 of the donors, sequences lacking an unambiguous match to a single V gene segment were excluded. In an earlier analysis of 587 of the donors, V segments were called functional above 56.7% productive rearrangements and were called segregating when the between-donor standard deviation exceeded 5%. A statistical classification framework was built to diagnose cytomegalovirus status from the catalog of TCR beta chain sequences. In a later analysis, V and J genes were assigned by comparing TCR nucleotide sequences against IMGT/GENE-DB human TR gene sequences. Using the TCRdist pipeline, a later analysis assigned CDR3 sequences along with most-parsimonious VDJ recombination scenarios. A later analysis defined each TCR beta chain by its CDR3 amino acid sequence plus V-gene family, and excluded reads lacking a unique V-gene family. As a way to deal with suspected cross-contamination and a sequencing artifact, a later analysis dropped 500 to 700 nucleotide sequences that were highly shared and had low generation probability. For each public chain, a later analysis derived a clonal expansion index from normalized ranks of inferred template counts within each repertoire. In a later analysis, generation probabilities were computed with a VDJ recombination model fitted to out-of-frame rearrangements, and the resulting probabilities were checked against IGoR. In a later analysis, hypergeometric tests were used to score TCR-TCR, TCR-HLA and TCR-CMV co-occurrence, with a repertoire-size bias correction applied to TCR pairs. A later analysis estimated false discovery rates by permuting HLA or CMV assignments 20 times. A later analysis grouped co-occurring TCRs with DBSCAN, adding TCRdist sequence similarity when clustering within HLA-allele-positive subsets. For co-occurrence clustering, repertoires with fewer than 30,000 or more than 120,000 public chains were excluded, along with several repertoires with anomalous nucleotide sharing. As stored in TCRdb, this immuneACCESS dataset retains in-frame rearrangements with V and J assigned. A fraction of the clones does not appear; measured against another copy, unresolved V genes explain less than half of the discrepancy, and the remainder lacks a known reason. V and J calls and clone size are given by that table; D and trimming were obtained from the DNA. The sample has 160,000 or so clones on record, approximately 80% of them singletons. The ten top clones hold about 4% of the sample.

On this clone itself: It has no known antigen specificity. Base quality data are lacking; no much larger clone is found one base away.

Input material: PBMCs. The clonotype comes from a man aged 25 to 45 in good health and CMV-seropositive.

The CDR3 sequence is CASSPDGSDYEQYF. At the DNA level, the sequence is TGCGCCAGCAGCCCTGACGGGTCTGACTACGAGCAGTACTTC. The rearrangement combines TRBV5-1 with TRBJ2-7; the D gene assignment is ambiguous. The germline V gene sets CDR1 to SGHRS and CDR2 to YFSETQ. Spanning cysteine to phenylalanine, the CDR3 consists of 14 amino acids. Only the CDR3 DNA stays, 42 bases, in frame from base 1. V sheds 4 bases and J sheds 3 bases, leaving 14 bases between their ends.